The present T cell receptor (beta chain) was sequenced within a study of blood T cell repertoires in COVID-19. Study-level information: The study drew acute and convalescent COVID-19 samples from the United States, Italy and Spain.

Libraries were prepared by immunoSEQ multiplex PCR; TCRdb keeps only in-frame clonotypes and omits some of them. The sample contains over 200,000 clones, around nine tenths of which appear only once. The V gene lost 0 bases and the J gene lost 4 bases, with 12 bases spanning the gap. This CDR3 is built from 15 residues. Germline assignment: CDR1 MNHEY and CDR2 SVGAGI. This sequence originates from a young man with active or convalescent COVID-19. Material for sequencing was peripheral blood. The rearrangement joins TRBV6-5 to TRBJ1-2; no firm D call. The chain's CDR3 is CASSYSPTAGYGYTF. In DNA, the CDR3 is TGTGCCAGCAGTTACTCCCCAACGGCGGGCTATGGCTACACCTTC.